Sequencing of this T cell receptor (beta chain) was carried out in a study of PD-1 blockade in classical Hodgkin lymphoma. The germline V gene has CDR1 SNHLY and CDR2 FYNNEI. V lost 4 bases and J lost 5, with 17 bases in between. The CDR3 contains 15 residues. Whole-study results and caveats: Newly diagnosed patients were said to have less baseline TCR diversity than healthy donors did.

Remarks on this clone: The target antigen is unknown.

Specified time point: cycle 4 day 1 (C4D1), after five to seven weeks of nivolumab. Every one of the patients relapsed after autologous stem cell transplantation (brentuximab vedotin exposure was variable). Here immunoSEQ multiplex PCR was the method, and the copy in TCRdb shows in-frame clones only, minus some. This table holds about 64,000 clones, around 94% found once. The specimen was peripheral blood mononuclear cells (PBMCs), collected before the fourth cycle of nivolumab. The clonotype was recovered from a human donor with classical Hodgkin lymphoma. The chain couples TRBV2 to TRBJ1-2, with D possibly TRBD1 on 5 matching bases. The CDR3 reads CASSAPDGGSYGYTF. CDR3 nucleotide sequence: TGTGCCAGCAGTGCGCCAGACGGGGGAAGTTATGGCTACACCTTC.